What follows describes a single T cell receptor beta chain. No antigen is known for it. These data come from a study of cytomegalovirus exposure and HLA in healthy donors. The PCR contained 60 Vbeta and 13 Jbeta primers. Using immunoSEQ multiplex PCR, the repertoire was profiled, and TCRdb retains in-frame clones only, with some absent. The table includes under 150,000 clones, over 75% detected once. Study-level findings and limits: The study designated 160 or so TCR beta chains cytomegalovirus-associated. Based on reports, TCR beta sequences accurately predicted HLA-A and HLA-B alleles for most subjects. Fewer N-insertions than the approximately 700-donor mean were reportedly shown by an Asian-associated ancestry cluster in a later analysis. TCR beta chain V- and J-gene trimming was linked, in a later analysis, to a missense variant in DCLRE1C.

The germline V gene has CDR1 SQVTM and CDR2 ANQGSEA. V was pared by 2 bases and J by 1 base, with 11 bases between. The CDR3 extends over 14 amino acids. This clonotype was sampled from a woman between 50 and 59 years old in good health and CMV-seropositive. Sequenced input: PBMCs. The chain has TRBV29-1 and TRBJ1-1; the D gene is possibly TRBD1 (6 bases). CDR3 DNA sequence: TGCAGCGTTGAAACAGGGTCTGGGAACACTGAAGCTTTCTTT. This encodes CSVETGSGNTEAFF.